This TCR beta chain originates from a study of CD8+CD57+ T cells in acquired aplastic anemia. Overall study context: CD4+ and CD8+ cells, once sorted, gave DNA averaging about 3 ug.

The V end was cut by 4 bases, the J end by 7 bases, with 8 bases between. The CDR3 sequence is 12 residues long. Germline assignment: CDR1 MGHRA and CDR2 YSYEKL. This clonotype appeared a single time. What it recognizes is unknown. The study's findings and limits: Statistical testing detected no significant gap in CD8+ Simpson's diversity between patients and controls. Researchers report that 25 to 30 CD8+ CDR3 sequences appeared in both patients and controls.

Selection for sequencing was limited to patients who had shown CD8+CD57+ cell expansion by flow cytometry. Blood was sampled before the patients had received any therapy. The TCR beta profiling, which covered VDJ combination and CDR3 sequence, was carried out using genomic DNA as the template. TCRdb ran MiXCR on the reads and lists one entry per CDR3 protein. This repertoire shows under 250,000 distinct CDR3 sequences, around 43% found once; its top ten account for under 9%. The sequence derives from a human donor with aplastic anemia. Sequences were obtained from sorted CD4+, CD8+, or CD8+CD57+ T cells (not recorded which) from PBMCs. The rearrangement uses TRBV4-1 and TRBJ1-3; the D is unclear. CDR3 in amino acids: CASSPGENTIYF. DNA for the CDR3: TGCGCCAGCAGCCCCGGGGAGAACACCATATATTTT.